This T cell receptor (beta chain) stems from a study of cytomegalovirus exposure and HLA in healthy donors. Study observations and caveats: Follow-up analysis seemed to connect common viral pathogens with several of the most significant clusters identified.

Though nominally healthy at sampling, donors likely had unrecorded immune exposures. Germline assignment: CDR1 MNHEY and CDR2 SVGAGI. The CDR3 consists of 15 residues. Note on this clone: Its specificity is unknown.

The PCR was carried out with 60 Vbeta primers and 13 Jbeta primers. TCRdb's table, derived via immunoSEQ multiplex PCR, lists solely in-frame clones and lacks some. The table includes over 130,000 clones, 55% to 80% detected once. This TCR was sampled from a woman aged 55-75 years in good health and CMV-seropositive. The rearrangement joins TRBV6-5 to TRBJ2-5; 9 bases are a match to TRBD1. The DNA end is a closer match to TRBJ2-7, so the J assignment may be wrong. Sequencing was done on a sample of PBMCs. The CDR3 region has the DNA TGTGCCAGCAGTACCCCCGGGACAGGGCGCTACGAGCAGTACTTC. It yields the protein CASSTPGTGRYEQYF.